Following are 25 T cell receptor beta chains from one sample sequenced in a study of blood T cell repertoires in COVID-19. The method was immunoSEQ multiplex PCR; TCRdb's version includes in-frame clones alone and lacks a portion of them. Of about 370,000 clones listed, roughly nine tenths are singletons. Source material: PBMCs or T cells enriched from blood (not recorded which). The receptors shown here come from a man in his late teens or twenties who had recovered from COVID-19.

This sequence joins TRBV2 and TRBJ1-2; TRBD1 is a possible D gene (6 bases). This CDR3 is built from 13 residues. V was pared by 11 bases and J by 4 bases, with 17 bases between. The germline gives CDR1 SNHLY, CDR2 FYNNEI. In nucleotides, the CDR3 is TGTGCCGGAGCCAGCGGGGGCGGCTATGGCTACACCTTC. It specifies CAGASGGGYGYTF.

The CDR3 DNA sequence: TGTGCCAGCAGCCAAGATCTAGAGGGGGCATTGGATACGCAGTATTTT. Its translation is CASSQDLEGALDTQYF. The chain couples TRBV4-2 to TRBJ2-3; 7 nucleotides align to TRBD1. Trimming took 0 bases from V and 6 from J; bases not matched to a gene: 9. Per germline, CDR1 LGHNA and CDR2 YNFKEQ. The CDR3 length is 16 residues.

This clone was observed once. The chain employs TRBV5-1 and TRBJ2-1, with 10 bases matching TRBD2. CDR1 and CDR2 from the germline V gene are SGHRS and YFSETQ. Trimming removed 0 bases from V and 10 bases from J; junction bases left unmatched: 4. This CDR3 has 14 amino acids. Here the CDR3 reads CASSLESGRGEQFF. The CDR3 DNA sequence: TGCGCCAGCAGCTTGGAGAGCGGGAGGGGGGAGCAGTTCTTC. Supplemented by reference TRBV5-1 and TRBJ2-1, the full variable domain reads KAGVTQTPRYLIKTRGQQVTLSCSPISGHRSVSWYQQTPGQGLQFLFEYFSETQRNKGNFPGRFSGRQFSNSRSEMNVSTLELGDSALYLCASSLESGRGEQFFGPGTRLTVL.

The genes are TRBV7-3 and TRBJ2-4; 11 nucleotides agree with TRBD1. The CDR3 spans 14 residues. CDR1 and CDR2 from the germline V gene are SGHTA and FQGTGA. The J segment lost 9 bases and the V segment lost 5 bases, leaving 6 bases of the junction unmatched. The CDR3 is CASSLGTGGGIQYF. The DNA for the CDR3 is TGTGCCAGCAGCCTTGGGACAGGGGGAGGCATTCAGTACTTC.

This rearrangement joins TRBV7-9 to TRBJ2-7; 12 bases line up with TRBD2. V trimming: 5 bases; J trimming: 1 base; junction bases outside the gene matches: 6. The CDR3 covers 16 residues. Germline assignment: CDR1 SEHNR and CDR2 FQNEAQ (reference sequence). CDR3 sequence reads: CASSPGLAGPSYEQYF. In DNA form, the CDR3 reads TGTGCCAGCAGCCCCGGACTAGCGGGGCCGTCCTACGAGCAGTACTTC. Filled out from reference TRBV7-9 and TRBJ2-7, the complete variable domain reads DTGVSQNPRHKITKRGQNVTFRCDPISEHNRLYWYRQTLGQGPEFLTYFQNEAQLEKSRLLSDRFSAERPKGSFSTLEIQRTEQGDSAMYLCASSPGLAGPSYEQYFGPGTRLTVT.

The CDR3 loop reads CASHKRDLYNEQFF. DNA of the CDR3: TGTGCCAGCCACAAGCGGGATCTCTACAATGAGCAGTTCTTC. V and J are TRBV7-2 and TRBJ2-1, with 7 bases identical to TRBD2. Looked up from germline, CDR1 is SGHTA and CDR2 is FQGNSA. The CDR3 runs 14 residues. V was clipped by 8 bases and J by 3 bases; unmatched bases: 7.

The chain employs TRBV5-1 and TRBJ1-1; 9 positions agree with TRBD1. The CDR3 totals 14 residues. The V segment lost 5 bases and the J segment 8 bases; nucleotides outside the gene matches: 10. Germline CDR1 SGHRS, CDR2 YFSETQ. CDR3 residues: CASRLGQGQAEAFF. CDR3 nucleotides: TGCGCCAGCAGACTCGGACAGGGGCAGGCGGAAGCTTTCTTT. The complete variable domain, with remaining parts taken from reference TRBV5-1 and TRBJ1-1, reads KAGVTQTPRYLIKTRGQQVTLSCSPISGHRSVSWYQQTPGQGLQFLFEYFSETQRNKGNFPGRFSGRQFSNSRSEMNVSTLELGDSALYLCASRLGQGQAEAFFGQGTRLTVV.

This clone was picked up one time. This sequence joins TRBV6-2 or TRBV6-3 and TRBJ2-1; 9 bases map to TRBD1. The germline gives CDR1 MNHEY, CDR2 SVGEGT. The CDR3 sequence is 15 residues long. Trimming removed 4 bases from V and 6 bases from J; junction bases left unmatched: 7. CDR3 nucleotide sequence: TGTGCCAGCAGTTTCACGGGACAGGGTGTCAATGAGCAGTTCTTC. As protein: CASSFTGQGVNEQFF.

This chain connects TRBV13 to TRBJ1-1; 7 bases agree with TRBD1. Trimming removed 4 bases from V and 4 bases from J; junction bases left unmatched: 9. The CDR3 extends over 15 amino acids. CDR1 PRHDT and CDR2 FYEKMQ come from the germline V gene (reference sequence). The CDR3 loop is CASSYNRGRGTEAFF. CDR3 DNA: TGTGCCAGCAGCTACAACAGGGGTCGGGGCACTGAAGCTTTCTTT.

This sequence joins TRBV19 and TRBJ2-1, with 9 bases aligning to TRBD2. This CDR3 comprises 15 residues. The ends lost 5 bases at V and 4 bases at J; junction bases unmatched: 6. Germline V lookup: CDR1 LNHDA, CDR2 SQIVND (reference sequence). CDR3 residues: CASSRRGGDYNEQFF. CDR3 nucleotide sequence: TGTGCCAGTAGTCGGCGCGGGGGGGATTACAATGAGCAGTTCTTC.

The chain employs TRBV9 and TRBJ1-1; TRBD1 agrees at 7 bases. The CDR3 sequence is 15 residues long. In germline, CDR1 is SGDLS, CDR2 YYNGEE. Trimming cost V 3 bases and J 1 base; bases outside gene matches: 6. The CDR3 DNA sequence: TGTGCCAGCAGCGCTTCTGGACAGGCGAACACTGAAGCTTTCTTT. Protein product: CASSASGQANTEAFF.

The J gene is TRBJ2-5, the V gene TRBV9; 13 nucleotides match TRBD2. CDR3 length: 16 amino acids. V lost 2 bases to trimming and J lost 3 bases; unmatched junction nucleotides: 4. Germline assignment: CDR1 SGDLS and CDR2 YYNGEE. DNA of the CDR3: TGTGCCAGCAGCGTTGGACTAGCGGGAGCGGAAGAGACCCAGTACTTC. Residues: CASSVGLAGAEETQYF.

V is TRBV28 and J is TRBJ2-4; D not certain. The CDR3 has 13 residues. Trimming took off 6 bases at V and 9 bases at J, with 15 bases between the two ends. The germline gives CDR1 MDHEN, CDR2 SYDVKM. The CDR3 sequence is CASSDIKTSIQYF. CDR3 DNA: TGTGCCAGCAGCGATATAAAAACAAGCATTCAGTACTTC.

The chain joins TRBV5-4 to TRBJ1-1; TRBD1 agrees at 7 bases. V was clipped by 8 bases and J by 3 bases; unmatched bases: 13. Looked up from germline, CDR1 is SGHNT and CDR2 is YYREEE (reference sequence). There are 15 residues in the CDR3. The CDR3 spells CASVKAGGRHTEAFF. The CDR3 DNA sequence: TGTGCCAGTGTTAAGGCAGGGGGTCGTCACACTGAAGCTTTCTTT.

The chain recombines TRBV6-5 with TRBJ2-2, with D perhaps TRBD2 (5 bases). V was pared by 4 bases and J by 3 bases, with 15 bases between. CDR1 is MNHEY, CDR2 SVGAGI, per germline. The length of the CDR3 is 16 residues. CDR3 nucleotide sequence: TGTGCCAGCAGTTTCCTGGGTCCCGGGGACACCGGGGAGCTGTTTTTT. Translation: CASSFLGPGDTGELFF.

V usage is TRBV3-1 (or the pseudogene TRBV3-2) and J usage is TRBJ2-1; TRBD2 aligns across 10 bases. J gave up 7 bases and V 2 bases, and 8 bases lay outside the gene matches. The CDR3 runs to 16 residues. Germline-derived CDR1 and CDR2 are LGHDT and YNNKEL (reference sequence). CDR3 coding DNA: TGTGCCAGCAGCCAATTTCTAGCGGGGGCCTTTAATGAGCAGTTCTTC. This translates into CASSQFLAGAFNEQFF.

V usage is TRBV12-3 or TRBV12-4 and J usage is TRBJ2-3; D unresolved. This CDR3 has 13 amino acids. Trimming pared 4 bases from V and 0 bases from J, leaving 5 bases between. The CDR3 DNA follows: TGTGCCAGCAGTTCCTATAGCACAGATACGCAGTATTTT. As protein: CASSSYSTDTQYF.

The chain combines TRBV3-1 (or the pseudogene TRBV3-2) with TRBJ1-1; 8 bases fit TRBD1. The CDR3 length is 14 residues. With 5 bases clipped from V and 6 bases from J, the junction kept 8 bases outside the gene matches. From germline, CDR1 is LGHDT and CDR2 YNNKEL (reference sequence). CDR3 sequence: CASSLLDRVAEAFF. The CDR3, as DNA: TGTGCCAGCAGCTTGCTGGACAGGGTCGCTGAAGCTTTCTTT.

The genes are TRBV5-4 and TRBJ1-5; D not certain. Germline assignment: CDR1 SGHNT and CDR2 YYREEE (reference sequence). V lost 5 bases to trimming and J lost 5 bases, with 17 bases between them. The CDR3 has 15 residues. The CDR3 loop is CASSLDPKSDQPQHF. CDR3 DNA: TGTGCCAGCAGTCTCGACCCAAAGAGCGATCAGCCCCAGCATTTT.

The chain combines TRBV6-1 with TRBJ2-7, with D possibly matching TRBD1 (5 bases). V lost 7 bases and J 3 bases, leaving 13 bases between the germline ends. There are 13 residues in the CDR3. CDR1 and CDR2 (germline): MNHNS, SASEGT. CDR3 region: CASIQGQNYEQYF. CDR3 nucleotide sequence: TGTGCCAGCATCCAGGGCCAGAACTACGAGCAGTACTTC.

V is TRBV5-1 and J is TRBJ2-7; the match to TRBD1 covers 10 bases. From germline, CDR1 is SGHRS and CDR2 YFSETQ. V trimming: 3 bases; J trimming: 2 bases; junction bases outside the gene matches: 2. The CDR3 runs to 14 residues. DNA for the CDR3: TGCGCCAGCAGCTCGACAGGGGGCACCTACGAGCAGTACTTC. This translates into CASSSTGGTYEQYF.

This chain links TRBV18 with TRBJ1-5, with D possibly matching TRBD1 (5 bases). Germline V lookup: CDR1 KGHSH, CDR2 LQKENI. Trimming cost V 4 bases and J 0 bases, with 10 bases left between them. There are 15 residues in the CDR3. Written as DNA, the CDR3 is TGTGCCAGCTCACGACAGCCTCATAGCAATCAGCCCCAGCATTTT. It encodes CASSRQPHSNQPQHF.

The chain carries TRBV7-9 and TRBJ2-3; 7 positions match TRBD1. The junction had 5 bases not matched to a gene; V was cut back by 5 bases and J by 0 bases. Germline V gene sequence: CDR1 SEHNR, CDR2 FQNEAQ (reference sequence). CDR3 length: 15 residues. This CDR3 reads CASSTDRVSTDTQYF. CDR3 DNA sequence: TGTGCCAGCAGCACTGACAGGGTCAGCACAGATACGCAGTATTTT.

This chain links TRBV24-1 with TRBJ2-5; the D is unclear. Germline loops: CDR1 KGHDR, CDR2 SFDVKD. This CDR3 spans 15 amino acids. Trimming pared 4 bases from V and 2 bases from J, leaving 13 bases between. CDR3 coding DNA: TGTGCCACCAGTGAGAGAGACAACTTTCAAGAGACCCAGTACTTC. Translating it yields CATSERDNFQETQYF.

The chain couples TRBV28 to TRBJ1-2; D uncertain. Germline assignment: CDR1 MDHEN and CDR2 SYDVKM. Trimming pared 2 bases from V and 4 bases from J, leaving 5 bases between. The CDR3 is made up of 12 amino acids. This CDR3 is CASSLISYGYTF. CDR3 coding DNA: TGTGCCAGCAGTTTAATCTCCTATGGCTACACCTTC.